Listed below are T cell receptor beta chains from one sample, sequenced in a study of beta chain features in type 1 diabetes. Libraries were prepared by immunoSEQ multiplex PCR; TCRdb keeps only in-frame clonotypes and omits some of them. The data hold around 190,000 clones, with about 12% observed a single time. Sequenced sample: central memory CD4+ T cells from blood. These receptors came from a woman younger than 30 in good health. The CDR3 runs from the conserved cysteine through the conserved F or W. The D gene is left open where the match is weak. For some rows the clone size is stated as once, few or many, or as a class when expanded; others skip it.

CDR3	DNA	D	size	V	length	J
CAWTSGTHEQFF	TGTGCCTGGACTAGCGGGACCCATGAGCAGTTCTTC	TRBD2	NA	TRBV30	12	TRBJ2-1
CASSFGGLYEQYF	TGTGCCAGCAGCTTCGGGGGTCTATACGAGCAGTACTTC	NA	NA	TRBV7-2	13	TRBJ2-7
CASSATSGEQFF	TGTGCCAGCAGCGCCACTAGTGGTGAGCAGTTCTTC	NA	once	TRBV6-5	12	TRBJ2-1
CASSQSSTSGSNNEQFF	TGCGCCAGCAGCCAATCCTCGACTAGCGGATCCAACAATGAGCAGTTCTTC	TRBD2	few	TRBV4-1	17	TRBJ2-1
CASSSRLSSYYGYTF	TGTGCCAGCAGCTCACGACTTAGTAGCTACTATGGCTACACCTTC	NA	NA	TRBV5-6	15	TRBJ1-2
CASSRAGGNEQYF	TGCGCCAGCAGCCGGGCAGGAGGGAACGAGCAGTACTTC	NA	few	TRBV5-1	13	TRBJ2-7
CASAGGNSNQPQHF	TGTGCCAGCGCCGGGGGAAATAGCAATCAGCCCCAGCATTTT	NA	few	TRBV7-8	14	TRBJ1-5
CASRNAGGSRQETQYF	TGTGCCAGCAGAAACGCTGGGGGGAGTCGCCAAGAGACCCAGTACTTC	NA	NA	TRBV28	16	TRBJ2-5
CASSRELQETQYF	TGTGCCAGCAGTCGGGAGCTCCAAGAGACCCAGTACTTC	NA	NA	TRBV28	13	TRBJ2-5
CASSPEVSGACEQYF	TGTGCCAGCAGCCCGGAGGTTAGCGGAGCCTGCGAGCAGTACTTC	NA	NA	TRBV28	15	TRBJ2-7
CASSRGYGGGNEQYF	TGTGCCAGCAGCCGTGGCTACGGAGGGGGCAACGAGCAGTACTTC	NA	NA	TRBV7-2	15	TRBJ2-7
CASSQDHGSGGYNEQFF	TGCGCCAGCAGCCAAGATCATGGGAGCGGGGGCTACAATGAGCAGTTCTTC	TRBD2	NA	TRBV4-1	17	TRBJ2-1
CASSPRTTKVNNEQFF	TGTGCCAGCAGCCCTCGGACTACAAAGGTTAACAATGAGCAGTTCTTC	NA	NA	TRBV21-1	16	TRBJ2-1
CSVGGASGNTIYF	TGCAGCGTGGGAGGCGCATCTGGAAACACCATATATTTT	NA	NA	TRBV29-1	13	TRBJ1-3
CAWSTLVADRANEQFF	TGTGCCTGGAGTACCCTTGTAGCCGACAGGGCCAATGAGCAGTTCTTC	TRBD1	NA	TRBV30	16	TRBJ2-1
CASSVGASGTEQFF	TGTGCCAGCAGCGTAGGGGCAAGTGGAACTGAGCAGTTCTTC	NA	few	TRBV9	14	TRBJ2-1
CASSSNPSYGYTF	TGTGCCAGCAGTTCCAATCCATCCTATGGCTACACCTTC	NA	few	TRBV28	13	TRBJ1-2
CASSPRHGSGSLHEQYF	TGTGCCAGCAGTCCAAGACACGGAAGCGGGAGTCTCCACGAGCAGTACTTC	TRBD2	NA	TRBV28	17	TRBJ2-7
CASSYSGGYDEQFF	TGTGCCAGCAGTTACTCCGGGGGGTATGATGAGCAGTTCTTC	TRBD2	many	TRBV6-5	14	TRBJ2-1